Included here is one T cell receptor beta chain sequence, with context. Antigen specificity is unknown. Though probably carrying unrecorded immune exposures, donors were nominally healthy at sampling. PCR used 60 Vbeta primers and 13 Jbeta primers. Here immunoSEQ multiplex PCR was the method, and the copy in TCRdb shows in-frame clones only, minus some. The sample yields 200,000 or so clones, roughly four fifths seen once. These data are taken from a study of cytomegalovirus exposure and HLA in healthy donors. Study background: Earlier work reported 95 million to 130 million unique TCR beta sequences from about 200 million T cells. General study findings and limits: Later on, analysis showed that most CMV-associated TCR beta chains appeared to be HLA-restricted. After further analysis at a later stage, roughly 16,000 TCR beta sequences were associated with HLA alleles at 0.05 false discovery rate.

The CDR3 covers 15 residues. Germline assignment: CDR1 SGHTA and CDR2 FQGNSA. V was clipped by 0 bases and J by 4 bases; unmatched bases: 0. The sequenced material came from PBMCs. The source is a woman in her late teens or twenties in good health and CMV-seropositive. The chain employs TRBV7-2 and TRBJ1-5; 10 bases are shared with TRBD1. The CDR3 nucleotides are TGTGCCAGCAGCTTAGCGGGACAGGGGAATCAGCCCCAGCATTTT. Translating it yields CASSLAGQGNQPQHF.